The rows below give T cell receptor beta chains drawn from one sample of a study of blood T cell repertoires in COVID-19. The data were produced by immunoSEQ multiplex PCR, yet TCRdb's version contains in-frame clones alone and is incomplete. The data show 150,000 to 200,000 clones, roughly 91% seen once. The sequenced material came from peripheral blood. The receptors shown here come from a man between 18 and 29 years old with acute or convalescent COVID-19. CDR3s leave out the opening cysteine and the closing phenylalanine or tryptophan.

>TRBV19
ASRRGSYGYT
>TRBV11-2
ASSDRTGGFLGYT
>TRBV14
ASSQDIYRVDGYT
>TRBV18
ASSPPRLSSNTEAF
>TRBV12-3/TRBV12-4
ASSFENNYGYT
>TRBV5-1
ASSGDSSSYNEQF
>TRBV21-1
ASSKGSRQGFWTEAF
>TRBV19
ASSMLPGSNYGYT
>TRBV6-5
ASSRPPGLAYEQY
>TRBV7-6
ASSLAEGANYGQY
>TRBV2
ASSAHNQPQH
>TRBV4-1
ASSQVQGRDEKLF
>TRBV5-5
ASSFSAGTDTQY
>TRBV19
ATRGESSYEQY
>TRBV9
ASRRTGQGTDTQY
>TRBV27
ASSLYPTGNQPQH
>TRBV7-2
ASRDASGGRETQY
>TRBV5-1
ASSLDPDQETQY
>TRBV10-3
AISLGTGPNSPLH
>TRBV9
ASSVVDNFGTEAF
>TRBV14
ASSQDPRTGRGYT
>TRBV28
ASSFALAGVSTGELF
>TRBV6-5
ASSYRGEGLNTEAF
>TRBV14
ASSQDLKGGADTQY
>TRBV18
ASSPGLTQETQY
>TRBV5-1
ASSKTTPNTGELF
>TRBV6-5
ASSPTGDGNQPQH
>TRBV18
ASSRSVTANTGELF
>TRBV7-9
ASSLGHDTGELF
>TRBV5-6
ASSPGRMGGEDYGYT
>TRBV18
ASSPGLQGGLGEQY